This T cell receptor (beta chain) was found in a study of cytomegalovirus exposure and HLA in healthy donors. This clone was observed a single time. Its antigen is not known. Sequenced by immunoSEQ multiplex PCR; TCRdb stores in-frame clones only, minus some. The sample lists some 140,000 clones; roughly nine tenths were seen once. Looked up from germline, CDR1 is SGHRS and CDR2 is YFSETQ. The CDR3 is made up of 14 amino acids. V gave up 4 bases and J gave up 3 bases; unmatched junction bases: 7. Whole-study findings and limits: Subsequent analysis of the roughly 120 validation repertoires found a tendency for first-cohort TCR clusters to co-occur. The study designated about 180 TCR beta chains cytomegalovirus-associated.

This receptor was taken from a man younger than 35 in good health and CMV-seronegative. J is TRBJ2-7 and V is TRBV5-1, with 7 bases lining up with TRBD1. Sequenced: PBMCs. CDR3 DNA sequence: TGCGCCAGCAGCCCTGCCGACAGGGACTACGAGCAGTACTTC. Its protein is CASSPADRDYEQYF.